Listed below are T cell receptor beta chains from one sample, sequenced in a study of quantifying T cell responses using KT2 cells. In TCRdb, the UMI-ligation and nested PCR reads were re-called with MiXCR into one record per CDR3 protein. This sample has about 33,000 distinct CDR3 sequences, with approximately 10% found just once. Material for sequencing was PBMCs spiked with cells of the T cell clone KT2. These receptors all stem from a human donor. The CDR3 runs from the conserved cysteine through the conserved F or W. Fields, in order: V gene, D gene, CDR3 length, J gene, clone size, CDR3 DNA, CDR3 protein. The D gene is left open where the match is weak. Expanded clones get a size class; other rows say once, few or many, or leave the size out.

V gene: TRBV28
D gene: TRBD1
CDR3 length: 16
J gene: TRBJ1-5
clone size: few
CDR3 DNA: TGTGCCAGCAGCCGGACAGGGGGCGTCGTGGGTCAGCCCCAGCATTTT
CDR3 protein: CASSRTGGVVGQPQHF

V gene: TRBV20-1
D gene: TRBD1
CDR3 length: 18
J gene: TRBJ2-6
clone size: -
CDR3 DNA: TGCAGTGCTAGCCGGACAGGGGGCAGGTGGTCTGGGGCCAACGTCCTGACTTTC
CDR3 protein: CSASRTGGRWSGANVLTF

V gene: TRBV28
D gene: -
CDR3 length: 14
J gene: TRBJ1-1
clone size: few
CDR3 DNA: TGTGCCAGCAGTCCCAGTAGGGTCCCGCGCGAAGCTTTCTTT
CDR3 protein: CASSPSRVPREAFF

V gene: TRBV6-6
D gene: -
CDR3 length: 11
J gene: TRBJ2-5
clone size: many
CDR3 DNA: TGTGCCAGCAGTGGAAAGGAGACCCAGTACTTC
CDR3 protein: CASSGKETQYF

V gene: TRBV7-9
D gene: TRBD1
CDR3 length: 15
J gene: TRBJ1-6
clone size: -
CDR3 DNA: TGTGCCAGCAGCGTCGGGACAGGGGCCAATTCACCCCTCCACTTT
CDR3 protein: CASSVGTGANSPLHF

V gene: TRBV2
D gene: -
CDR3 length: 15
J gene: TRBJ1-1
clone size: -
CDR3 DNA: TGTGCCAGCATAAAAAGGGGCGAGCCGATAACTGAAGCTTTCTTT
CDR3 protein: CASIKRGEPITEAFF

V gene: TRBV5-1
D gene: TRBD2
CDR3 length: 16
J gene: TRBJ2-1
clone size: -
CDR3 DNA: TGCGCCAGCACACCCTCCGCAGGGACTAGCTACAATGAGCAGTTCTTC
CDR3 protein: CASTPSAGTSYNEQFF

V gene: TRBV6-5
D gene: -
CDR3 length: 12
J gene: TRBJ2-4
clone size: many
CDR3 DNA: TGTGCCAGCAGTGCGGCCAAAAACATTCAGTACTTC
CDR3 protein: CASSAAKNIQYF

V gene: TRBV5-1
D gene: TRBD1
CDR3 length: 15
J gene: TRBJ2-7
clone size: -
CDR3 DNA: TGCGCCAGCAGCTTGAGGACAGGGGCCTCCTACGAGCAGTACTTC
CDR3 protein: CASSLRTGASYEQYF

V gene: TRBV12-3/TRBV12-4
D gene: TRBD1
CDR3 length: 14
J gene: TRBJ2-7
clone size: few
CDR3 DNA: TGTGCCAGCAGTCGAGGGACAGGGGGGGACGAGCAGTACTTC
CDR3 protein: CASSRGTGGDEQYF

V gene: TRBV12-3/TRBV12-4
D gene: TRBD2
CDR3 length: 14
J gene: TRBJ2-7
clone size: medium-sized
CDR3 DNA: TGTGCCAGCAGCCGGACTAGCGGGAGTTACGAGCAGTACTTC
CDR3 protein: CASSRTSGSYEQYF

V gene: TRBV6-1
D gene: TRBD2
CDR3 length: 15
J gene: TRBJ2-1
clone size: many
CDR3 DNA: TGTGCCAGCAGTGCATACGAAGGGGAGGGCAATGAGCAGTTCTTC
CDR3 protein: CASSAYEGEGNEQFF

V gene: TRBV2
D gene: -
CDR3 length: 14
J gene: TRBJ2-1
clone size: -
CDR3 DNA: TGTGCCAGCAGTGAGGCAGGAGTCTACAATGAGCAGTTCTTC
CDR3 protein: CASSEAGVYNEQFF

V gene: TRBV5-6
D gene: -
CDR3 length: 11
J gene: TRBJ1-1
clone size: many
CDR3 DNA: TGTGCCAGCAGCTTTGGGCCTGAAGCTTTCTTT
CDR3 protein: CASSFGPEAFF

V gene: TRBV3-1
D gene: TRBD2
CDR3 length: 15
J gene: TRBJ2-7
clone size: many
CDR3 DNA: TGTGCCAGCAGCCCCGAGCCGGGACTAGCCCACGAGCAGTACTTC
CDR3 protein: CASSPEPGLAHEQYF

V gene: TRBV7-2
D gene: TRBD1
CDR3 length: 15
J gene: TRBJ2-7
clone size: many
CDR3 DNA: TGTGCCAGCAGGATTTCAGGGGGCAGCTCCTACGAGCAGTACTTC
CDR3 protein: CASRISGGSSYEQYF

V gene: TRBV4-3
D gene: -
CDR3 length: 18
J gene: TRBJ2-3
clone size: many
CDR3 DNA: TGCGCCAGCAGCCAAGATCCCATTGGGGCCTTAAACACAGATACGCAGTATTTT
CDR3 protein: CASSQDPIGALNTDTQYF

V gene: TRBV12-3/TRBV12-4
D gene: -
CDR3 length: 15
J gene: TRBJ2-7
clone size: many
CDR3 DNA: TGTGCCAGCAGCTTGGGGGGGCGGGAAGTCTACGAGCAGTACTTC
CDR3 protein: CASSLGGREVYEQYF

V gene: TRBV6-5
D gene: TRBD1
CDR3 length: 15
J gene: TRBJ2-2
clone size: -
CDR3 DNA: TGTGCCAGCAGACAAGGACAGGGGGCATCCGGGGAGCTGTTTTTT
CDR3 protein: CASRQGQGASGELFF

V gene: TRBV6-1
D gene: -
CDR3 length: 12
J gene: TRBJ2-3
clone size: few
CDR3 DNA: TGTGCCAGCTCGGATATCCCAGATACGCAGTATTTT
CDR3 protein: CASSDIPDTQYF

V gene: TRBV12-3/TRBV12-4
D gene: TRBD1
CDR3 length: 14
J gene: TRBJ2-2
clone size: -
CDR3 DNA: TGTGCCACCCGACAGGGGGCGAACACCGGGGAGCTGTTTTTT
CDR3 protein: CATRQGANTGELFF

V gene: TRBV19
D gene: TRBD1
CDR3 length: 15
J gene: TRBJ1-5
clone size: -
CDR3 DNA: TGTGCCAGTAGTACGAACCACAGGGGGTATCAGCCCCAGCATTTT
CDR3 protein: CASSTNHRGYQPQHF

V gene: TRBV2
D gene: -
CDR3 length: 11
J gene: TRBJ2-7
clone size: -
CDR3 DNA: TGTGCCGGACGACAGGGACTCGAGCAGTACTTC
CDR3 protein: CAGRQGLEQYF

V gene: TRBV20-1
D gene: TRBD1
CDR3 length: 15
J gene: TRBJ2-7
clone size: many
CDR3 DNA: TGCAGTGCTAGAGTTGCAGGGGGACCCTCCTACGAGCAGTACTTC
CDR3 protein: CSARVAGGPSYEQYF

V gene: TRBV6-2/TRBV6-3
D gene: -
CDR3 length: 11
J gene: TRBJ2-7
clone size: few
CDR3 DNA: TGTGCTACCAGAGGGGCCTACGAGCAGTACTTC
CDR3 protein: CATRGAYEQYF

V gene: TRBV11-2
D gene: -
CDR3 length: 12
J gene: TRBJ2-3
clone size: -
CDR3 DNA: TGTGCCAGCAGCTACCACACGAATACGCAGTATTTT
CDR3 protein: CASSYHTNTQYF

V gene: TRBV13
D gene: TRBD2
CDR3 length: 16
J gene: TRBJ2-2
clone size: few
CDR3 DNA: TGTGCCAGCAGCTTAAAGCTAGCGGGGGCCACCGGGGAGCTGTTTTTT
CDR3 protein: CASSLKLAGATGELFF

V gene: TRBV6-2/TRBV6-3
D gene: -
CDR3 length: 13
J gene: TRBJ2-7
clone size: -
CDR3 DNA: TGTGCCAGCAGTTATGGTCTAGCGCGCGAGCAGTACTTC
CDR3 protein: CASSYGLAREQYF

V gene: TRBV6-6
D gene: -
CDR3 length: 15
J gene: TRBJ1-6
clone size: few
CDR3 DNA: TGTGCCAGCTGCCGTGGGGGGAGTAATAATTCACCCCTCCACTTT
CDR3 protein: CASCRGGSNNSPLHF

V gene: TRBV12-3/TRBV12-4
D gene: -
CDR3 length: 12
J gene: TRBJ2-7
clone size: many
CDR3 DNA: TGTGCCAGCTCCCCGACAGGCTTCGAGCAGTACTTC
CDR3 protein: CASSPTGFEQYF

V gene: TRBV20-1
D gene: TRBD1
CDR3 length: 14
J gene: TRBJ1-6
clone size: many
CDR3 DNA: TGCAGTGCACCCCGGACAGGGGAAAATTCACCCCTCCACTTT
CDR3 protein: CSAPRTGENSPLHF

V gene: TRBV20-1
D gene: TRBD2
CDR3 length: 17
J gene: TRBJ2-3
clone size: many
CDR3 DNA: TGCAGTGCTCAAAGGGGACTAGCGGGGGGCAGCACAGATACGCAGTATTTT
CDR3 protein: CSAQRGLAGGSTDTQYF

V gene: TRBV7-2
D gene: -
CDR3 length: 13
J gene: TRBJ1-1
clone size: many
CDR3 DNA: TGTGCCAGCAGCCAGGACTGGAACACTGAAGCTTTCTTT
CDR3 protein: CASSQDWNTEAFF

V gene: TRBV12-5
D gene: -
CDR3 length: 14
J gene: TRBJ1-3
clone size: -
CDR3 DNA: TGTGCTAGTGGTTTGAGCGGATCCGGGAACACCATATATTTT
CDR3 protein: CASGLSGSGNTIYF

V gene: TRBV7-3
D gene: TRBD1
CDR3 length: 14
J gene: TRBJ2-2
clone size: -
CDR3 DNA: TGTGCCAGCAGCCTCCGGGACAGGGCCGGGGAGCTGTTTTTT
CDR3 protein: CASSLRDRAGELFF

V gene: TRBV7-6
D gene: TRBD2
CDR3 length: 17
J gene: TRBJ2-7
clone size: -
CDR3 DNA: TGTGCCAGCAGCTCTTACCGACGACTAGCGGGGGCCTACGAGCAGTACTTC
CDR3 protein: CASSSYRRLAGAYEQYF

V gene: TRBV20-1
D gene: -
CDR3 length: 10
J gene: TRBJ2-1
clone size: few
CDR3 DNA: TGCAGTGCTAGCATCAATGAGCAGTTCTTC
CDR3 protein: CSASINEQFF

V gene: TRBV7-8
D gene: -
CDR3 length: 13
J gene: TRBJ1-3
clone size: many
CDR3 DNA: TGTGCCAGCAGCTTAAGCTCTGGAAACACCATATATTTT
CDR3 protein: CASSLSSGNTIYF

V gene: TRBV4-1
D gene: -
CDR3 length: 15
J gene: TRBJ1-6
clone size: many
CDR3 DNA: TGCGCCAGCAGCCAAGGGCCGGGATCGGATTCACCCCTCCACTTT
CDR3 protein: CASSQGPGSDSPLHF

V gene: TRBV12-3/TRBV12-4
D gene: TRBD1
CDR3 length: 15
J gene: TRBJ2-2
clone size: many
CDR3 DNA: TGTGCCAGCAGTCCAGACAGGGTCGGGACCGGGGAGCTGTTTTTT
CDR3 protein: CASSPDRVGTGELFF

V gene: TRBV27
D gene: -
CDR3 length: 13
J gene: TRBJ1-2
clone size: many
CDR3 DNA: TGTGCCAGCAGTGCCTCCGGTGCCTATGGCTACACCTTC
CDR3 protein: CASSASGAYGYTF

V gene: TRBV11-1
D gene: -
CDR3 length: 14
J gene: TRBJ2-5
clone size: few
CDR3 DNA: TGTGCCAGCAGCTCCAGGACAGACCGAGAGACCCAGTACTTC
CDR3 protein: CASSSRTDRETQYF

V gene: TRBV12-3/TRBV12-4
D gene: -
CDR3 length: 13
J gene: TRBJ1-5
clone size: many
CDR3 DNA: TGTGCCAGCAGTTTAAATGGGAATCAGCCCCAGCATTTT
CDR3 protein: CASSLNGNQPQHF

V gene: TRBV19
D gene: -
CDR3 length: 14
J gene: TRBJ1-1
clone size: many
CDR3 DNA: TGTGCCAGTAGTGGACAGCCTGCGAACACTGAAGCTTTCTTT
CDR3 protein: CASSGQPANTEAFF

V gene: TRBV5-1
D gene: TRBD2
CDR3 length: 15
J gene: TRBJ2-3
clone size: many
CDR3 DNA: TGCGCCAGCAGCTTGGCGGGGGGGCGAACAGATACGCAGTATTTT
CDR3 protein: CASSLAGGRTDTQYF

V gene: TRBV3-1
D gene: -
CDR3 length: 13
J gene: TRBJ2-3
clone size: many
CDR3 DNA: TGTGCCAGCAGCCGCCAGAGCACAGATACGCAGTATTTT
CDR3 protein: CASSRQSTDTQYF

V gene: TRBV20-1
D gene: -
CDR3 length: 13
J gene: TRBJ1-1
clone size: many
CDR3 DNA: TGCAGTGCTAGACACTTGATGAACACTGAAGCTTTCTTT
CDR3 protein: CSARHLMNTEAFF

V gene: TRBV11-2
D gene: -
CDR3 length: 17
J gene: TRBJ2-4
clone size: many
CDR3 DNA: TGTGCCAGCAGCTTAGGAGGACAGCCCCTAGCCAAAAACATTCAGTACTTC
CDR3 protein: CASSLGGQPLAKNIQYF

V gene: TRBV12-3/TRBV12-4
D gene: -
CDR3 length: 13
J gene: TRBJ2-5
clone size: -
CDR3 DNA: TGTGCCAGCAGTGCCGAGGCCCAAGAGACCCAGTACTTC
CDR3 protein: CASSAEAQETQYF

V gene: TRBV6-1
D gene: -
CDR3 length: 13
J gene: TRBJ2-5
clone size: few
CDR3 DNA: TGTGCCAGCAGTTGGAACCCACAAGAGACCCAGTACTTC
CDR3 protein: CASSWNPQETQYF

V gene: TRBV9
D gene: -
CDR3 length: 15
J gene: TRBJ1-2
clone size: few
CDR3 DNA: TGTGCCAGCAGCGCCGGCCCGGGAGTATCCTATGGCTACACCTTC
CDR3 protein: CASSAGPGVSYGYTF

V gene: TRBV18
D gene: -
CDR3 length: 19
J gene: TRBJ1-1
clone size: few
CDR3 DNA: TGTGCCAGCTCACCTTCGGGACCTATGATTCGAGCAACAAACACTGAAGCTTTCTTT
CDR3 protein: CASSPSGPMIRATNTEAFF